These 17 T cell receptor beta chains came from one sample sequenced in a study of blood T cell repertoires in COVID-19. Repertoires were generated with immunoSEQ multiplex PCR, while TCRdb's copy carries only in-frame clones and drops some. The data contain around 230,000 clones, 85% to 90% of them singletons. The source material was peripheral blood. The receptors come from a man aged 45-60 years with COVID-19, enrolled during active disease.

The rearrangement links TRBV2 to TRBJ1-4; no reliable D call. There are 15 residues in the CDR3. Trimming shortened V by 5 bases and J by 0 bases, and 10 bases separated the two germline ends. From germline, CDR1 is SNHLY and CDR2 FYNNEI. CDR3 DNA sequence: TGTGCCAGCAGTTACGACGGGTCAACTAATGAAAAACTGTTTTTT. This translates into CASSYDGSTNEKLFF.

This chain connects TRBV7-9 to TRBJ1-4, with D hard to call. Germline V gene sequence: CDR1 SEHNR, CDR2 FQNEAQ (reference sequence). Trimming left V 5 bases short and J 0 bases short, with 10 bases between. The CDR3 spans 15 residues. CDR3 in amino acids: CASSRGDATNEKLFF. CDR3 DNA: TGTGCCAGCAGCCGAGGAGACGCAACTAATGAAAAACTGTTTTTT.

This chain uses TRBV19 with TRBJ1-5, with 12 bases aligning to TRBD1. CDR3 size: 18 residues. Germline V lookup: CDR1 LNHDA, CDR2 SQIVND (reference sequence). Trimming removed 4 bases from V and 1 base from J; junction bases left unmatched: 8. CDR3 residues: CASSTTGTGGRSNQPQHF. CDR3 nucleotides: TGTGCCAGTAGTACCACCGGGACAGGGGGCCGAAGCAATCAGCCCCAGCATTTT.

This rearrangement joins TRBV6-2 or TRBV6-3 to TRBJ2-7; tentatively, D is TRBD2 (6 bases). Germline V CDR1 and CDR2: MNHEY, SVGEGT. V lost 4 bases to trimming and J lost 7 bases, with 26 bases between them. The CDR3 is made up of 17 amino acids. CDR3 region: CASSSPAETSQPGEQYF. The CDR3 DNA follows: TGTGCCAGCAGTTCCCCTGCTGAGACTAGTCAGCCGGGAGAGCAGTACTTC.

The table lists this clone with a few counts. The chain uses TRBV7-9 and TRBJ2-7, with D possibly matching TRBD1 (6 bases). Germline V gives CDR1 SEHNR, CDR2 FQNEAQ (reference sequence). V was trimmed by 1 base and J by 7 bases, leaving 20 bases between them. This CDR3 has 16 amino acids. CDR3 sequence (DNA): TGTGCCAGCAGCTTAGGGGTGGCAGGGGTGGCGGATGAGCAGTACTTC. Protein sequence: CASSLGVAGVADEQYF. The full variable domain, its missing parts supplied by reference TRBV7-9 and TRBJ2-7, is DTGVSQNPRHKITKRGQNVTFRCDPISEHNRLYWYRQTLGQGPEFLTYFQNEAQLEKSRLLSDRFSAERPKGSFSTLEIQRTEQGDSAMYLCASSLGVAGVADEQYFGPGTRLTVT.

The V and J genes are TRBV18 and TRBJ2-1, with 8 bases matching TRBD2. The CDR3 spans 15 residues. From germline, CDR1 is KGHSH and CDR2 LQKENI. V gave up 1 base and J gave up 8 bases; unmatched junction bases: 7. This chain's CDR3 is CASSPQAAGVDEQFF. The CDR3 DNA sequence: TGTGCCAGCTCACCACAAGCAGCGGGAGTGGATGAGCAGTTCTTC.

The chain couples TRBV10-3 to TRBJ2-3, with 8 bases lining up with TRBD2. Unmatched junction bases numbered 0, after V lost 3 bases and J lost 1 base. The CDR3 sequence is 14 residues long. In germline, CDR1 is ENHRY, CDR2 SYGVKD. The chain's CDR3 is CAISDGGGTDTQYF. CDR3 nucleotides: TGTGCCATCAGTGACGGGGGGGGCACAGATACGCAGTATTTT.

This clone was picked up a small number of times. DNA of the CDR3: TGTGCCAGCAGTGACGTGACAGGGGTGTTTTATAGCAATCAGCCCCAGCATTTT. It encodes CASSDVTGVFYSNQPQHF. V and J are TRBV2 and TRBJ1-5, with 8 positions matching TRBD1. The V and J ends lost 3 bases and 0 bases, in that order; junction bases with no gene match: 10. The length of the CDR3 is 18 residues. Looked up from germline, CDR1 is SNHLY and CDR2 is FYNNEI.

The J gene is TRBJ2-1, the V gene TRBV7-2, with D possibly being TRBD2 (6 bases). There are 13 residues in the CDR3. V was cut by 5 bases and J by 10 bases, with 15 bases left in between. Per the germline V gene, CDR1 is SGHTA and CDR2 is FQGNSA. CDR3 DNA sequence: TGTGCCAGCAGCCCCCAGCGGGCGGGAGAGCAGTTCTTC. It codes for CASSPQRAGEQFF. Complete variable domain (other parts from reference TRBV7-2 and TRBJ2-1): GAGVSQSPSNKVTEKGKDVELRCDPISGHTALYWYRQSLGQGLEFLIYFQGNSAPDKSGLPSDRFSAERTGGSVSTLTIQRTQQEDSAVYLCASSPQRAGEQFFGPGTRLTVL.

The rearrangement joins TRBV6-1 to TRBJ1-2; D uncertain. The germline V gene has CDR1 MNHNS and CDR2 SASEGT. With 0 bases removed from V and 3 bases from J, the gap between germline ends came to 8 bases. There are 14 residues in the CDR3. CDR3 residues: CASSEAGQDYGYTF. The CDR3 DNA reads as TGTGCCAGCAGTGAAGCAGGCCAGGACTATGGCTACACCTTC.

J is TRBJ1-1 and V is TRBV6-1; 11 bases are shared with TRBD1. CDR3 length equals 13 residues. Germline V gene lookup returns CDR1 MNHNS and CDR2 SASEGT. Trimming cost V 1 base and J 10 bases; bases outside gene matches: 2. CDR3 loop: CASSEVDRGRAFF. Written as DNA, the CDR3 is TGTGCCAGCAGTGAAGTGGACAGGGGGCGAGCTTTCTTT.

The chain couples TRBV11-3 to TRBJ2-5; 9 nucleotides match TRBD1. The trim removed 2 bases at V and 0 bases at J, leaving 4 bases unmatched. The CDR3 extends over 16 amino acids. Per the germline V gene, CDR1 is SGHNT and CDR2 is YENEEA. CDR3 DNA sequence: TGTGCCAGCAGCTTACCCCGGGACAGGGACCAAGAGACCCAGTACTTC. Protein sequence: CASSLPRDRDQETQYF. Together with reference TRBV11-3 and TRBJ2-5, the CDR3 gives the full variable domain: EAGVVQSPRYKIIEKKQPVAFWCNPISGHNTLYWYLQNLGQGPELLIRYENEEAVDDSQLPKDRFSAERLKGVDSTLKIQPAELGDSAVYLCASSLPRDRDQETQYFGPGTRLLVL.

The rearrangement links TRBV4-3 to TRBJ2-1, with 8 positions matching TRBD1. Germline CDR1 is LGHNA and CDR2 is YSLEER. This CDR3 has 14 amino acids. The trim removed 3 bases at V and 8 bases at J, leaving 6 bases unmatched. CDR3: CASSHDRGGDEQFF. The DNA for the CDR3 is TGCGCCAGCAGCCACGACAGGGGTGGCGATGAGCAGTTCTTC.

The rearrangement links TRBV2 to TRBJ1-3; D gene unclear. From germline, CDR1 is SNHLY and CDR2 FYNNEI. Trimming left V 3 bases short and J 0 bases short, with 6 bases between. The CDR3 spans 14 residues. The CDR3 DNA follows: TGTGCCAGCAGTGATCCTAACTCTGGAAACACCATATATTTT. Translating gives CASSDPNSGNTIYF.

This rearrangement joins TRBV6-5 to TRBJ2-5; D not resolved. Germline values: CDR1 MNHEY, CDR2 SVGAGI. This CDR3 has 14 residues. V dropped 6 bases and J dropped 1 base, with 12 bases sitting between them. Written as DNA, the CDR3 is TGTGCCAGCAGCCCCTCCCGTATCCAAGAGACCCAGTACTTC. This sequence encodes CASSPSRIQETQYF.

CDR3 bases: TGTGCCAGCAGTGCAATCCACAGTTACAAGTTAGAGACCCAGTACTTC. The encoded protein is CASSAIHSYKLETQYF. V gene TRBV6-2 or TRBV6-3 combines with J gene TRBJ2-5; D gene ambiguous. Germline values: CDR1 MNHEY, CDR2 SVGEGT. The V end lost 5 bases, the J end lost 4 bases, and 20 bases lay between the germline ends. This CDR3 is built from 16 residues.

This clone was counted once. The rearrangement joins TRBV27 to TRBJ1-6; D is ambiguous. Germline V lookup: CDR1 MNHEY, CDR2 SMNVEV (reference sequence). V was shortened by 7 bases and J by 9 bases, with 16 bases between the two germline ends. The CDR3 totals 14 residues. This CDR3 reads CASNRRGEGSPLHF. CDR3 coding DNA: TGTGCCAGCAACCGGCGGGGTGAGGGTTCACCCCTCCACTTT.